This T cell receptor (beta chain) was identified during a study of preoperative IRX-2 immunotherapy in early breast cancer. CDR3 length: 14 amino acids. The V gene lost 4 bases and the J gene lost 4 bases, with 11 bases spanning the gap. Generated by immunoSEQ multiplex PCR, the TCRdb table keeps only in-frame clones and is missing some. The sample includes roughly 3,500 clones, 60% to 85% of them seen just once. The treatment here: preoperative locoregional IRX-2 cytokine immunotherapy. The chain uses TRBV7-1 and TRBJ2-1; D tentatively fits TRBD1 or TRBD2 (5 bases each). TRBV7-1 is an ORF, with its function uncertain. The source was tumor tissue, collected after IRX-2 immunotherapy. The clonotype was recovered from a human donor with breast cancer. The CDR3 DNA is TGTGCCAGCAGCTTAGGGGACGGATACAATGAGCAGTTCTTC. It encodes CASSLGDGYNEQFF.